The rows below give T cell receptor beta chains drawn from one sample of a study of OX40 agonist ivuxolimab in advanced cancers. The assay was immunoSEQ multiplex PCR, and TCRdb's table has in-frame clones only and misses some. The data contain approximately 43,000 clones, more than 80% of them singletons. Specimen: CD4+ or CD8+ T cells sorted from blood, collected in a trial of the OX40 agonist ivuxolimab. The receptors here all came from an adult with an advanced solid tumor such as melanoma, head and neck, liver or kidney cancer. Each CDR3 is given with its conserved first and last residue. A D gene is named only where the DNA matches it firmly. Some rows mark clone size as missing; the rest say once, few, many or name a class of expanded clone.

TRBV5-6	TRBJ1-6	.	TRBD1	TGTGCCAGCAGCTTGGGGACAGGGATTAATTCACCCCTCCACTTT	CASSLGTGINSPLHF
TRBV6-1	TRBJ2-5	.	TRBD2	TGTGCCAGCAGTCAAGGGACTAGCGGGGGCTGGGGGGCCCAGTACTTC	CASSQGTSGGWGAQYF
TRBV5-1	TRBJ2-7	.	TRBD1	TGCGCCAGCACCGTTGAAGTCGGGACAGCTATACGAGAGCAGTACTTC	CASTVEVGTAIREQYF
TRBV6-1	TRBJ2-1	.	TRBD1	TGTGCCAGCAGGGTGGACAGGGCTGGCAATGAGCAGTTCTTC	CASRVDRAGNEQFF
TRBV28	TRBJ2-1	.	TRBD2	TGTGCCAGCACTAGCGGGGGGGGTCATCTTGAGCAGTTCTTC	CASTSGGGHLEQFF
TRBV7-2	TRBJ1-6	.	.	TGTGCCAGCCTCCTCCAGGGGAGAAATTCACCCCTCCACTTT	CASLLQGRNSPLHF
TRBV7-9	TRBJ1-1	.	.	TGTGCCAGCAGCCTTTCACAGGGCCAGAACACTGAAGCTTTCTTT	CASSLSQGQNTEAFF
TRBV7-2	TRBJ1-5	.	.	TGTGCCAGCAGAAGGACGGAAAATCAGCCCCAGCATTTT	CASRRTENQPQHF
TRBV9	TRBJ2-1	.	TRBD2	TGTGCCAGCAGCGGTAGCGGGAGCTCCTACAATGAGCAGTTCTTC	CASSGSGSSYNEQFF
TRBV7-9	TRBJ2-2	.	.	TGTGCCAGCAGCGCCCGGAGCGGTTCGAACACCGGGGAGCTGTTTTTT	CASSARSGSNTGELFF
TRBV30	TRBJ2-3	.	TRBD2	TGTGCCTGGAGAATAGCGGGGGGAGGAGGTACGCAGTATTTT	CAWRIAGGGGTQYF
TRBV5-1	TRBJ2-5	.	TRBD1	TGCGCCAGCAATGCAGGGGGCCGGCAAGAGACCCAGTACTTC	CASNAGGRQETQYF
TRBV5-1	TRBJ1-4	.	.	TGCGCCAGCAGCTTGGCAGGATCGCAGTTTCCCGAAAAACTGTTTTTT	CASSLAGSQFPEKLFF
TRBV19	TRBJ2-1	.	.	TGTGCCAGTAGTATCAGAGACTTGGGGGTCGCCTACAATGAGCAGTTCTTC	CASSIRDLGVAYNEQFF
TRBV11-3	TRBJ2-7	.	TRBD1	TGTGCCAGCAGCCTTTATGGGACAGGGGCGGCCGAGCAGTACTTC	CASSLYGTGAAEQYF
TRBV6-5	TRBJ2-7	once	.	TGTGCCAGCACCCCGGCAGGACGCTACGAGCAGTACTTC	CASTPAGRYEQYF
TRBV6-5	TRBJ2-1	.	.	TGTGCCAGCGCCATAGAGGGGCCTTCCTACAATGAGCAGTTCTTC	CASAIEGPSYNEQFF
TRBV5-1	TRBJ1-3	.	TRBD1	TGCGCCAGCAGCTCGACAGGGGGACTCCGCTCTGGAAACACCATATATTTT	CASSSTGGLRSGNTIYF
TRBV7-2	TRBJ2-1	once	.	TGTGCCAGCAGCTTATTCTACAATGAGCAGTTCTTC	CASSLFYNEQFF
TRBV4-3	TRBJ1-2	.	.	TGCGCCAGCAGCCAAGCGCCGGGAACTGGCTACACCTTC	CASSQAPGTGYTF
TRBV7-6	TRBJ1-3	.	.	TGTGCCAGCAGCCAAACGGGACGGAACTCTGGAAACACCATATATTTT	CASSQTGRNSGNTIYF
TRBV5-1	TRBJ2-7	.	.	TGCGCCAGCAGCTTGTACCCTCCGGAAAACGAGCAGTACTTC	CASSLYPPENEQYF
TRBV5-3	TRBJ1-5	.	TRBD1	TGTGCTGATGGACAGGGTGGCAATCAGCCCCAGCATTTT	CADGQGGNQPQHF
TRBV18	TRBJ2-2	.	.	TGTGCCAGCTCCCCGTGGGGGCTAAACACCGGGGAGCTGTTTTTT	CASSPWGLNTGELFF
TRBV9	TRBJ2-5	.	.	TGTGCCAGCAGCGTCGGGGCGGGAGAGACCCAGTACTTC	CASSVGAGETQYF
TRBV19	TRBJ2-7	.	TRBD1	TGTGCCAGTAGTATAGTCGGGACAGGGTCCCCCGAGCAGTACTTC	CASSIVGTGSPEQYF
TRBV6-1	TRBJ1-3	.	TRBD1	TGTGCCAGCAGTGACAGGGGGCCTGGAAACACCATATATTTT	CASSDRGPGNTIYF
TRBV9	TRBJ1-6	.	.	TGTGCCTCGGGGGTAGGGGCGGGTTCACCCCTCCACTTT	CASGVGAGSPLHF
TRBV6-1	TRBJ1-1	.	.	TGTGCCACCACCGAAAGCCTAGAAGCTTTCTTT	CATTESLEAFF
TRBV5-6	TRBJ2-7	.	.	TGTGCCAGCAGCTTGGTATCAGGGGGGAACTACGAGCAGTACTTC	CASSLVSGGNYEQYF
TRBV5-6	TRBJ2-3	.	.	TGTGCCAGCAGCTTGGAACTAGGGCCGTTCACAGATACGCAGTATTTT	CASSLELGPFTDTQYF
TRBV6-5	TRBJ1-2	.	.	TGTGCCAGCAGTTACAACAGGGTCCATTCTGGCTACACCTTC	CASSYNRVHSGYTF
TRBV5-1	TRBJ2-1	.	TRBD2	TGCGCCAGCAGTTTACTAGCGGGGGGGTACAATGAGCAGTTCTTC	CASSLLAGGYNEQFF
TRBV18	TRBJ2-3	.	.	TGTGCCAGCTCACCGACCTCTAGCACAGATACGCAGTATTTT	CASSPTSSTDTQYF
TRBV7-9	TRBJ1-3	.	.	TGTGCCAGCAGCGTAAGAGGGGGACTTAGCTCTGGAAACACCATATATTTT	CASSVRGGLSSGNTIYF
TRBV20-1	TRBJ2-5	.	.	TGCAGTGCTAGAGGGGGTGGAGAGCAGTACTTC	CSARGGGEQYF
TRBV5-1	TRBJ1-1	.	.	TGCGCCAGCAGCTTGGCCCTGTCGACTGAAGCTTTCTTT	CASSLALSTEAFF
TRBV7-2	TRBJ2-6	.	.	TGTGCCAGCAGCTTAGCTACAGGGAGGTCTGGGGCCAACGTCCTGACTTTC	CASSLATGRSGANVLTF
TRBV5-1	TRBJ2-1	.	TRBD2	TGCGCCAGCAGGTTGACTAGCGGGGGGGCGAGTGAGCAGTTCTTC	CASRLTSGGASEQFF
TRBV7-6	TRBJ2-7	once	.	TGTGCCAGCAGCTTAAGTGACCTTAAGGGGCTTTACGAGCAGTACTTC	CASSLSDLKGLYEQYF
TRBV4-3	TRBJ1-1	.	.	TGCGCCAGTTCTGCCCAGGGACGTAACACTGAAGCTTTCTTT	CASSAQGRNTEAFF
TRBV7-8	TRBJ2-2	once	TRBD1	TGTGCCAGCAGCTTAGGGGGACAGAGGAACACCGGGGAGCTGTTTTTT	CASSLGGQRNTGELFF
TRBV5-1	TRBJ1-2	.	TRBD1	TGCGCCAGCAGCTTGGAGGCCAGGGGGGAATATGGCTACACCTTC	CASSLEARGEYGYTF
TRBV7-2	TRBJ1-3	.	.	TGTGCCAGCAGCTTATCGGTCAGACCAGGAAACACCATATATTTT	CASSLSVRPGNTIYF
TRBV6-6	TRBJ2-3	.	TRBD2	TGTGCCAGCAGTTTCCTCAGCGGGGGTGTAGATACGCAGTATTTT	CASSFLSGGVDTQYF
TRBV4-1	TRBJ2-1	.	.	TGCGCCAGCAGCCAAGAAGACAGGCGAGGATCCTACAATGAGCAGTTCTTC	CASSQEDRRGSYNEQFF
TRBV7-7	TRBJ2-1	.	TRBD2	TGTGCTAGCAGCTGGACTAGCGGGGAAGACAATGAGCAGTTCTTC	CASSWTSGEDNEQFF
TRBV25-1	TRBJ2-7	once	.	TGTGCCAGCAGTGATAGGCATGTAGGCACCTACGAGCAGTACTTC	CASSDRHVGTYEQYF
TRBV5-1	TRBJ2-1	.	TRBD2	TGCGCCAGCAGTTTACTAGCGGGCCCCTCGGATGAGCAGTTCTTC	CASSLLAGPSDEQFF
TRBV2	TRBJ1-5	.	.	TGTGCCAGCAGTGAAAGGACACATGATCAGCCCCAGCATTTT	CASSERTHDQPQHF
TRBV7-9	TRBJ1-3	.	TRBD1	TGTGCCAGCGCGCCAGGGGGCGCGGGGGGAAACACCATATATTTT	CASAPGGAGGNTIYF
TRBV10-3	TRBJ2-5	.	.	TGTGCCTCAAAAGCCGGACATAAAGAGACCCAGTACTTC	CASKAGHKETQYF
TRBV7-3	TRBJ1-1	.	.	TGTGCCAGCAGCTTAAAACGGGTGAACACTGAAGCTTTCTTT	CASSLKRVNTEAFF